A selection of T cell receptor beta chains follows, all from one sample in a study of immune heterogeneity within non-small cell lung tumors. Each CDR3 protein is one row after TCRdb ran MiXCR on the multiplex PCR reads. The sample shows roughly 3,300 distinct CDR3 sequences, roughly a sixth of them seen only once. The sample taken for sequencing was lung tumor tissue. These receptors all stem from a middle-aged man with non-small cell lung cancer. Each CDR3 is given with its conserved first and last residue. D genes are given only for firm matches. Size is omitted from some rows. Given values are once, few, many or a class for expanded clones.

v_call	d_call	j_call	clone_size	cdr3_nt	cdr3_aa
TRBV28	NA	TRBJ2-7	medium-sized	TGTGCCAGCAGTTTAGGGGGCGCTGGGCCCTACGAGCAGTACTTC	CASSLGGAGPYEQYF
TRBV5-1	NA	TRBJ2-2	NA	TGCGCCAGCAGTCGACAACGACCCAACACCGGGGAGCTGTTTTTT	CASSRQRPNTGELFF
TRBV25-1	NA	TRBJ1-1	few	TGTGCCAGTGATACAGGGCGGAACACTGAAGCTTTCTTT	CASDTGRNTEAFF
TRBV2	NA	TRBJ2-4	medium-sized	TGTGCCAGCAGTGAAAGTTCACCCCCCAAAAACATTCAGTACTTC	CASSESSPPKNIQYF
TRBV7-2	NA	TRBJ1-2	medium-sized	TGTGCCAGCAGCTTTTTGCAGGGCAGGTTCGGCTACACCTTC	CASSFLQGRFGYTF
TRBV27	NA	TRBJ1-2	medium-sized	TGTGCCAGCAGTTTAAACCGAGCGAACTATGGCTACACCTTC	CASSLNRANYGYTF
TRBV9	NA	TRBJ2-3	medium-sized	TGTGCCAGCAGCGATCGAACAGATACGCAGTATTTT	CASSDRTDTQYF
TRBV30	NA	TRBJ1-5	medium-sized	TGTGCCTGGAGTCTGACACGGTACAATCAGCCCCAGCATTTT	CAWSLTRYNQPQHF
TRBV28	TRBD1	TRBJ1-5	medium-sized	TGTGCCAGCAGTCGCTCTTCCGGGACAGGGACCGGCAATCAGCCCCAGCATTTT	CASSRSSGTGTGNQPQHF
TRBV7-9	NA	TRBJ1-4	many	TGTGCCAGCAGCTCCGGCGGGGAAAAACTGTTTTTT	CASSSGGEKLFF
TRBV5-5	NA	TRBJ1-5	medium-sized	TGTGCCAGCAGCTTGGTGGAGGGTGGCAATCAGCCCCAGCATTTT	CASSLVEGGNQPQHF
TRBV15	TRBD2	TRBJ2-5	many	TGTGCCACCAGCAGAGATTCTGGGGGGGGGGAGACCCAGTACTTC	CATSRDSGGGETQYF
TRBV10-3	NA	TRBJ2-1	few	TGTGCCATCAGTGTTGAGTACAATGAGCAGCTCTTC	CAISVEYNEQLF
TRBV3-1	NA	TRBJ2-1	NA	TGTGCCAGCAGCCAAGATGGGAACTGGCAGTTCTTC	CASSQDGNWQFF
TRBV19	TRBD2	TRBJ2-2	NA	TGTGCCAGCAGTATCCGACTAGCTCCCGTGGAGCTGTTTTTT	CASSIRLAPVELFF
TRBV11-1	NA	TRBJ2-7	medium-sized	TGTGCCAGCAGCTTACGGCCAGCGGTGAGCTCCTACGAGCAGTACTTC	CASSLRPAVSSYEQYF
TRBV12-3/TRBV12-4	TRBD2	TRBJ2-7	NA	TGTGCCAGCAGTTTACGGACTAGCGGCCCTCCATACTTC	CASSLRTSGPPYF
TRBV2	TRBD1	TRBJ1-6	medium-sized	TGTGCCAGCAGCACACCGCGGACAGGGTTCCCTTATAATTCACCCCTCCACTTT	CASSTPRTGFPYNSPLHF
TRBV5-1	NA	TRBJ1-2	medium-sized	TGCGCCAGCAGCTTGGAGGCGGGACAAAGCAACTATGGCTACACCTTC	CASSLEAGQSNYGYTF
TRBV6-1	TRBD2	TRBJ2-1	medium-sized	TGTGCCAGCAGTGACCGGGAGGGCCCCTACAATGAGCAGTTCTTC	CASSDREGPYNEQFF
TRBV6-1	NA	TRBJ2-1	large	TGTGCCAGCAGTGGCCGGGACAATTACAATGAGCAGTTCTTC	CASSGRDNYNEQFF
TRBV6-1	NA	TRBJ1-1	large	TGTGCCAGCAAGGGACCCAACACTGAAGCTTTCTTT	CASKGPNTEAFF
TRBV20-1	NA	TRBJ1-2	medium-sized	TGCAGTGCTAGAGATCAAGGGAAGGGCAACTACTATGGCTACACCTTC	CSARDQGKGNYYGYTF
TRBV20-1	NA	TRBJ2-7	medium-sized	TGCAGTGCGCCACCCTCGACTCCTACCTACGAGCAGTACTTC	CSAPPSTPTYEQYF
TRBV28	TRBD1	TRBJ1-2	NA	TGTGCCAGCAGTCCTGGGACAGGCTATGGCTACACCTTC	CASSPGTGYGYTF